This is a list of T cell receptor beta chains from one sample in a study of CD8 T cells in Susac syndrome. TCRdb analysed the immunoSEQ multiplex PCR reads with MiXCR anew, one entry per CDR3 protein. The profile covers roughly 120,000 distinct CDR3 sequences, with about 94% appearing a single time and approximately 0.12% taken by the ten largest. The sample comprised CD4+ T cells from PBMCs. These receptors originate from a human donor with multiple sclerosis. CDR3s include the opening cysteine and the closing phenylalanine or tryptophan. Each record gives: D gene, J gene, clone size, V gene, CDR3 DNA, CDR3 protein. D genes are given only for firm matches. Rows may omit the clone size; those that give it use once, few, many or a size class.

TRBD1,TRBJ2-1,once,TRBV9,TGTGCCAGCAGCTGGACAGGGGCCAATGAGCAGTTCTTC,CASSWTGANEQFF
TRBD1,TRBJ1-2,NA,TRBV12-3/TRBV12-4,TGTGCCAGCAGTCGTGACAGGGGGCATGGCTACACCTTC,CASSRDRGHGYTF
NA,TRBJ2-3,NA,TRBV27,TGTGCCAGCAGTTTAAGTTCAGCTAGCACAGATACGCAGTATTTT,CASSLSSASTDTQYF
NA,TRBJ1-6,NA,TRBV6-6,TGTGCCAGCAGTTACGACTCCTATAATTCACCCCTCCACTTT,CASSYDSYNSPLHF
TRBD2,TRBJ2-1,NA,TRBV3-1,TGTGCCAGCAGCAGACTAGCCGCCAATGAGCAGTTCTTC,CASSRLAANEQFF
NA,TRBJ1-1,NA,TRBV12-5,TGTGCTAGTGGTTACGGGGTATGGGGCACTGAAGCTTTCTTT,CASGYGVWGTEAFF
TRBD2,TRBJ2-1,NA,TRBV29-1,TGCAGCGTTGCTCGGACTAGCGGGAGGGACAATGAGCAGTTCTTC,CSVARTSGRDNEQFF
NA,TRBJ1-4,NA,TRBV7-2,TGTGCCAGCAGGTCTCCAGGGACCTATAATGAAAAACTGTTTTTT,CASRSPGTYNEKLFF
TRBD2,TRBJ2-5,NA,TRBV3-1,TGTGCCAGCAGCCAAGGGACTAGCGGGAGTTACGAGACCCAGTACTTC,CASSQGTSGSYETQYF
NA,TRBJ2-7,NA,TRBV5-6,TGTGCCAGCAGCCAGCAGGGGTGGTCCTACGAGCAGTACTTC,CASSQQGWSYEQYF
TRBD1,TRBJ2-2,NA,TRBV12-3/TRBV12-4,TGTGCCAGCAGTGGACAGGGGGCGAGTTGGACCGGGGAGCTGTTTTTT,CASSGQGASWTGELFF
NA,TRBJ2-7,NA,TRBV6-5,TGTGCCAGCAGTCTCAGAACCCCGAACGAGCAGTACTTC,CASSLRTPNEQYF
TRBD1,TRBJ1-5,NA,TRBV7-2,TGTGCCAGCAGCCCGCAGACAGGGGGAAATCAGCCCCAGCATTTT,CASSPQTGGNQPQHF
NA,TRBJ2-6,NA,TRBV29-1,TGCAGCGTTGAAGACGACAGATCACCAACTGGGGCCAACGTCCTGACTTTC,CSVEDDRSPTGANVLTF
TRBD1,TRBJ2-7,NA,TRBV20-1,TGCAGTGCATCGGACAGGCCGGGGTACGAGCAGTACTTC,CSASDRPGYEQYF
NA,TRBJ1-4,NA,TRBV6-1,TGTGCCAGCAGTGGGCGAGACAGGCTCGAAAAACTGTTTTTT,CASSGRDRLEKLFF
NA,TRBJ2-3,NA,TRBV3-1,TGTGCCAGCAGCCAAGGCCTTGGGCGGGACACAGATACGCAGTATTTT,CASSQGLGRDTDTQYF
NA,TRBJ1-5,once,TRBV12-3/TRBV12-4,TGTGCCAGCAGTTATGAGAGAAGCAATCAGCCCCAGCATTTT,CASSYERSNQPQHF
TRBD1,TRBJ1-2,NA,TRBV7-9,TGTGCCAGCAGCTGGAGACAGGGAGACTATGGCTACACCTTC,CASSWRQGDYGYTF
NA,TRBJ2-2,NA,TRBV7-9,TGTGCCAGCAGCTTCGGACAAAGCACCGGGGAGCTGTTTTTT,CASSFGQSTGELFF
NA,TRBJ2-5,NA,TRBV10-3,TGTGCCTCCCAAGCGGCCCAAGGAGAGACCCAGTACTTC,CASQAAQGETQYF
NA,TRBJ1-2,NA,TRBV18,TGTGCCAGCTCACCACAAACAGAATCTGGCTACACCTTC,CASSPQTESGYTF
NA,TRBJ1-2,NA,TRBV27,TGTGCCAGCAGGCACGGGGATGGCTACACCTTC,CASRHGDGYTF
TRBD1,TRBJ1-2,NA,TRBV5-1,TGCGCCAGCAGCCTACAGGGGGCCGTTGGCTACACCTTC,CASSLQGAVGYTF
NA,TRBJ1-5,NA,TRBV6-2/TRBV6-3,TGTGCCAGCAGTGAGACAGGCGCCCTTCATCAGCCCCAGCATTTT,CASSETGALHQPQHF
NA,TRBJ1-1,NA,TRBV27,TGTGCCAGCAGTTTAGTCCCGACAGTAGTAACTGAAGCTTTCTTT,CASSLVPTVVTEAFF
TRBD1,TRBJ1-2,NA,TRBV18,TGTGCCAGCTCGGCCGGACAGGTGGACGGCTACACCTTC,CASSAGQVDGYTF
TRBD1,TRBJ2-3,NA,TRBV7-8,TGTGCCAGCAGCTTAGGTGGACAGGCGTCAGATACGCAGTATTTT,CASSLGGQASDTQYF
NA,TRBJ1-1,NA,TRBV19,TGTGCCTCTAGGTGGGAGGCTGAAGCTTTCTTT,CASRWEAEAFF
NA,TRBJ2-1,once,TRBV9,TGTGCCAGCAGCCCGCACAATGAGCAGTTCTTC,CASSPHNEQFF
NA,TRBJ1-2,NA,TRBV9,TGTGCCAGCAGCTCCCACAGCCACTCTTCCTATGGCTACACCTTC,CASSSHSHSSYGYTF
NA,TRBJ1-5,NA,TRBV12-5,TGTGCTAGTGGTTTCAGCGAGCCCCAGCATTTT,CASGFSEPQHF
TRBD1,TRBJ2-5,NA,TRBV7-9,TGTGCCAGCAGCAAGGGACAGACAGAGACCCAGTACTTC,CASSKGQTETQYF
NA,TRBJ2-7,NA,TRBV5-1,TGCGCCAGCAGCTCGGGACTCCCTCCCTACGAGCAGTACTTC,CASSSGLPPYEQYF
TRBD1,TRBJ1-5,NA,TRBV20-1,TGCAGTGCCCGACCCCCGGGACAGATAGATCAGCCCCAGCATTTT,CSARPPGQIDQPQHF
TRBD1,TRBJ1-2,NA,TRBV20-1,TGCAGTGCTAGAGAGACAGGGACAGATGGCTACACCTTC,CSARETGTDGYTF
TRBD1,TRBJ2-7,NA,TRBV12-3/TRBV12-4,TGTGCCAGCAGTTTAGGTCGAGGTTTTCCAGGGGGTTCGGGGCAGTACTTC,CASSLGRGFPGGSGQYF
NA,TRBJ2-6,few,TRBV5-1,TGCGCCAGCAGCCGGGACGGCAACTCTGGGGCCAACGTCCTGACTTTC,CASSRDGNSGANVLTF
NA,TRBJ2-1,NA,TRBV28,TGTGCCAGCAGAATAAGGGAGGTACTCCACAATGAGCAGTTCTTC,CASRIREVLHNEQFF
NA,TRBJ1-1,NA,TRBV12-3/TRBV12-4,TGTGCCAGCACTCTCAGGACGGTGGGTGAAGCTTTCTTT,CASTLRTVGEAFF
TRBD1,TRBJ1-1,few,TRBV7-9,TGTGCCAGCAGCCCGGGACAGTTGAACACTGAAGCTTTCTTT,CASSPGQLNTEAFF
NA,TRBJ1-6,NA,TRBV3-1,TGTGCCAGCAGCCAAGCTGCCTCACCCCTCCACTTT,CASSQAASPLHF
NA,TRBJ1-1,NA,TRBV12-3/TRBV12-4,TGTGCCAGCACCTCCGCGTCAGGTAGGACTGAAGCTTTCTTT,CASTSASGRTEAFF
NA,TRBJ2-3,NA,TRBV6-2/TRBV6-3,TGTGCCAGCAGTTACCCGTCGGGGAAGGGGAGCACAGATACGCAGTATTTT,CASSYPSGKGSTDTQYF
TRBD2,TRBJ2-7,NA,TRBV18,TGTGCCAGCTCACAAGGACTAGCGGGATCTAGCGAGCAGTACTTC,CASSQGLAGSSEQYF
NA,TRBJ2-5,NA,TRBV2,TGTGCCAGCAGTCCAGGTCGGGGCACAGCCGGAGAGACCCAGTACTTC,CASSPGRGTAGETQYF
NA,TRBJ1-2,NA,TRBV12-3/TRBV12-4,TGTGCCAGCAGTCAACAGGGAGGCTACACCTTC,CASSQQGGYTF
NA,TRBJ1-1,NA,TRBV6-5,TGTGCCAGCAGTTTTCCAGGGAGGACTGAAGCTTTCTTT,CASSFPGRTEAFF
TRBD2,TRBJ2-4,once,TRBV5-6,TGTGCCAGTTCGACTAGCGGGAGAACCAAAAACATTCAGTACTTC,CASSTSGRTKNIQYF
NA,TRBJ2-6,NA,TRBV25-1,TGTGCCAGCAGTCTCGGGACAAACGCCCCTGGGGCCAACGTCCTGACTTTC,CASSLGTNAPGANVLTF